One and the same sample provided the 31 T cell receptor beta chains below, sequenced in a study of breast tumors, draining lymph nodes, adjacent tissues. Axillary draining lymph nodes of breast cancer patients supplied the node samples. Using its own MiXCR run on the multiplex PCR reads, TCRdb lists one record per CDR3 protein. The sample records some 83,000 distinct CDR3 sequences, roughly 19% being singletons. The sequencing input was axillary lymph node tissue. Every receptor here comes from a female donor with breast cancer. Some clones in this sample may be carry-over from other donors' samples.

This clonotype appeared a single time. A much larger clone is a single base away; this may be a read error. J is TRBJ1-4 and V is TRBV4-2; possibly TRBD1 for D (5 bases). The CDR3 contains 14 residues. Germline CDR1 is LGHNA and CDR2 is YNFKEQ. As DNA, the CDR3 is TGTGCCAGCAGCCAAGGACCGGCGGGGGAAAAACCGTTTTTT. This sequence encodes CASSQGPAGEKPFF.

As regards this clonotype: Germline is not matched at one junction end, which may reflect a read error. This chain connects TRBV4-3 to TRBJ2-1; the D gene is possibly TRBD1 (5 bases). CDR1 and CDR2 from the germline V gene are LGHNA and YSLEER. The CDR3 runs 13 residues. CDR3 residues: CASSQDQGNEQSF. The CDR3 nucleotides are TGCGCCAGCAGCCAAGATCAGGGCAACGAGCAGTCCTTC.

This clonotype appeared many times. The chain links TRBV2 to TRBJ2-5, with D unresolved. This CDR3 spans 13 amino acids. The V end lost 8 bases, the J end lost 2 bases, and 12 bases lay between the germline ends. Germline values: CDR1 SNHLY, CDR2 FYNNEI. This chain's CDR3 is CASSRFGQETQYF. CDR3 in DNA: TGTGCCAGCTCCAGATTTGGACAAGAGACCCAGTACTTC.

This clonotype was found many times. This chain joins TRBV20-1 and TRBJ2-7, with 13 bases lining up with TRBD2. V dropped 0 bases and J dropped 6; count of bases not matched to a gene: 11. The length of the CDR3 is 17 residues. The germline V gene has CDR1 DFQATT and CDR2 SNEGSKA (reference sequence). The CDR3 DNA is TGCAGTGCTAGAGATCGTAGGGGACTAGCGGGATGGGGCGAGCAGTACTTC. It encodes CSARDRRGLAGWGEQYF.

This clonotype appeared many times. This could be a read error, since a much larger clone is one nucleotide away. For the CDR3, the DNA is TGTGCCAGCAGCTTAAGGACAACCGGGAGCCACACAGATACGCAGTATTTT. As protein: CASSLRTTGSHTDTQYF. The chain couples TRBV11-2 to TRBJ2-3, with D possibly being TRBD2 (6 bases). Germline CDR1 and CDR2: SGHAT and FQNNGV. The CDR3 extends over 17 amino acids. Trimming stripped 2 bases from V and 2 bases from J, with 17 bases between.

This clonotype was picked up many times. The rearrangement uses TRBV11-2 and TRBJ2-1; D perhaps matches TRBD1 (6 bases). The germline V gene encodes CDR1 SGHAT and CDR2 FQNNGV. The CDR3 extends over 13 amino acids. Trimming took 5 bases from V and 7 from J, leaving 12 bases between them. This chain's CDR3 is CASSPLQGNEQFF. The CDR3 DNA reads TGTGCCAGCAGCCCCCTACAGGGTAATGAGCAGTTCTTC.

This clonotype was observed a few times. At one of its ends the junction is not consistent with the germline gene, which may arise from a read error. V is TRBV6-2 or TRBV6-3 and J is TRBJ2-3; D not resolved. The CDR3 sequence is 14 residues long. In germline, CDR1 is MNHEY, CDR2 SVGEGT. In DNA form, the CDR3 reads TGTGCCAGCACCGACCGGACCCGCACAGATACGCAGTGTTTT. This gives the protein CASTDRTRTDTQCF.

Ten or more counts support this clonotype. The chain recombines TRBV10-3 with TRBJ2-5; no reliable D call. V was shortened by 5 bases and J by 2 bases, with 3 bases between the two germline ends. CDR3 length equals 11 residues. Germline V gives CDR1 ENHRY, CDR2 SYGVKD. CDR3 loop: CAISIQETQYF. The CDR3 coding sequence is TGTGCCATCAGTATTCAAGAGACCCAGTACTTC.

This clonotype has a count of ten or more. The V gene is TRBV24-1, the J gene TRBJ2-1; a possible D gene is TRBD2 (5 bases). Deletions cut 5 bases from V and 4 bases from J, with 17 bases between. CDR1 KGHDR and CDR2 SFDVKD come from the germline V gene. This CDR3 has 16 residues. The CDR3 DNA reads as TGTGCCACCAGTGCCGAGGGTCATGATACTTACAATGAGCAGTTCTTC. It codes for CATSAEGHDTYNEQFF.

This clonotype was seen repeatedly, ten times or more. The CDR3 DNA follows: TGCAGTGCTAGAGATCCTCCCGGGACTAGCGAGGATGGGGATGAGCAGTTCTTC. This gives the protein CSARDPPGTSEDGDEQFF. The J gene is TRBJ2-1, the V gene TRBV20-1, with 10 bases that match TRBD2. Per the germline V gene, CDR1 is DFQATT and CDR2 is SNEGSKA (reference sequence). J was trimmed by 8 bases and V by 0 bases; bases with no gene match: 16. The CDR3 totals 18 residues.

This clonotype was counted ten times or more. The chain combines TRBV20-1 with TRBJ2-1; D unclear. With 4 bases removed from V and 2 bases from J, the gap between germline ends came to 15 bases. CDR1 DFQATT and CDR2 SNEGSKA come from the germline V gene (reference sequence). The CDR3 runs to 15 residues. The CDR3 here is CSAIRQPNTYNEQFF. CDR3 in DNA: TGCAGTGCTATCCGGCAGCCGAACACCTACAATGAGCAGTTCTTC.

In its sample, this clonotype was seen many times. The gene calls are TRBV7-2 and TRBJ1-6; D unclear. CDR3 size: 14 residues. V was clipped by 5 bases and J by 8 bases, with 13 bases between them. From germline, CDR1 is SGHTA and CDR2 FQGNSA. The CDR3 nucleotides read TGTGCCAGCAGCGCATTGGGAGGAGATTCACCCCTCCACTTT. This encodes CASSALGGDSPLHF.

This clonotype was observed many times. J is TRBJ2-7 and V is TRBV11-2, with 11 bases fitting TRBD1. Trimming took 5 bases from V and 4 from J; bases not matched to a gene: 7. The CDR3 is 15 amino acids. From germline, CDR1 is SGHAT and CDR2 FQNNGV. The chain's CDR3 is CASSKLRDRGYEQYF. The CDR3 DNA sequence: TGTGCCAGCAGCAAACTCCGGGACAGGGGGTACGAGCAGTACTTC.

This clonotype showed up many times. The chain uses TRBV12-5 and TRBJ2-7; 12 bases match TRBD2. With V trimmed by 4 bases and J by 3 bases, 7 bases remained unmatched. The germline gives CDR1 LGHNT, CDR2 FRNRAP. CDR3 length: 16 residues. The DNA for the CDR3 is TGTGCTAGTGGTTCCGGGACTAGCGGGCCACGCTACGAGCAGTACTTC. Translating it yields CASGSGTSGPRYEQYF.

This clonotype occurred a few times. V and J are TRBV28 and TRBJ2-7; a weak D match, TRBD2 (6 bases). Germline-derived CDR1 and CDR2 are MDHEN and SYDVKM. The CDR3 contains 13 residues. V shed 7 bases and J shed 0 bases, with 10 bases lying between them. The CDR3 spells CASKLAYSYEQYF. CDR3 DNA: TGTGCCAGCAAACTAGCTTACTCCTACGAGCAGTACTTC.

This clonotype was counted between two and nine times. The chain recombines TRBV5-1 with TRBJ2-5; 15 positions match TRBD2. From germline, CDR1 is SGHRS and CDR2 YFSETQ. The CDR3 runs to 17 residues. V lost 4 bases and J lost 5; bases outside the gene matches: 9. The CDR3 protein is CASSRGLAGGPGETQYF. The CDR3 DNA reads as TGCGCCAGCAGCCGCGGACTAGCGGGAGGGCCGGGGGAGACCCAGTACTTC.

Turning to this clonotype: Germline and junction disagree at one end, which may indicate a read error. V gene TRBV27 combines with J gene TRBJ2-1; no definite D call. Germline V gene data show CDR1 as MNHEY and CDR2 as SMNVEV (reference sequence). This CDR3 has 11 residues. The CDR3 region is CASSLYNVQFF. In DNA form, the CDR3 reads TGTGCCAGCAGTCTGTACAATGTGCAGTTCTTC.

This clonotype is medium-sized. The chain has TRBV11-2 and TRBJ2-5, with TRBD1 matching over 8 bases. The CDR3 has 11 residues. CDR1 SGHAT and CDR2 FQNNGV come from the germline V gene. Losses at the gene ends were 5 bases for V and 8 bases for J; bases not matched to a gene: 1. The CDR3 protein is CASSGQGTQYF. The CDR3 DNA reads TGTGCCAGCAGCGGACAGGGTACCCAGTACTTC.

This clonotype was picked up many times. The rearrangement links TRBV27 to TRBJ2-7, with D hard to call. V gave up 4 bases and J gave up 5 bases, with 12 bases separating them. Germline lookup yields CDR1 MNHEY and CDR2 SMNVEV (reference sequence). The CDR3 is 13 amino acids. Written as DNA, the CDR3 is TGTGCCAGCAGTTCAACGGAACGCCACGAGCAGTACTTC. This gives the protein CASSSTERHEQYF.

This clonotype has ten or more counts. This sequence joins TRBV5-1 and TRBJ2-1, with D tentatively TRBD2 (5 bases). The V end lost 0 bases, the J end lost 10 bases, and 17 bases lay between the germline ends. This CDR3 is 15 amino acids long. From germline, CDR1 is SGHRS and CDR2 YFSETQ. The CDR3 loop is CASSLEPGRGGEQFF. In DNA, the CDR3 is TGCGCCAGCAGCTTGGAGCCCGGCCGGGGTGGAGAGCAGTTCTTC.

This clonotype was picked up many times. The V and J genes are TRBV19 and TRBJ1-2, with 7 bases identical to TRBD1. The germline CDR1 and CDR2 sequences are LNHDA and SQIVND (reference sequence). V dropped 4 bases and J dropped 4; count of bases not matched to a gene: 6. This CDR3 has 14 residues. The CDR3 sequence: CASSTLDRTYGYTF. In DNA, the CDR3 is TGTGCCAGTAGTACCCTGGACAGGACCTATGGCTACACCTTC. The full variable domain, completed using reference TRBV19 and TRBJ1-2, is DGGITQSPKYLFRKEGQNVTLSCEQNLNHDAMYWYRQDPGQGLRLIYYSQIVNDFQKGDIAEGYSVSREKKESFPLTVTSAQKNPTAFYLCASSTLDRTYGYTFGSGTRLTVV.

This clonotype was counted many times. The chain joins TRBV10-2 to TRBJ2-2; D ambiguous. This CDR3 comprises 14 residues. V was trimmed by 10 bases and J by 3 bases, leaving 15 bases between them. Germline assignment: CDR1 WSHSY and CDR2 SAAADI. CDR3 in amino acids: CATSPIGYTGELFF. The CDR3 DNA reads TGCGCCACCAGCCCCATAGGCTACACCGGGGAGCTGTTTTTT.

Ten or more counts support this clonotype. CDR3 protein: CASSLGLRGLAGQETQYF. The CDR3 DNA reads TGTGCCAGCAGCTTAGGCCTAAGGGGGCTAGCGGGACAGGAGACCCAGTACTTC. The V call is TRBV13, the J call TRBJ2-5; TRBD2 matches 9 bases. Germline trimming cut 0 bases from V and 5 bases from J; bases unmatched to any gene: 13. The CDR3 contains 18 residues. Per the germline V gene, CDR1 is PRHDT and CDR2 is FYEKMQ (reference sequence).

To note about this clonotype: A read error is possible here, since a much larger clone lies one base away. The J gene is TRBJ2-1, the V gene TRBV6-6, with 11 positions matching TRBD2. The V gene's germline CDR1 is MNHNY and CDR2 SVGAGI (reference sequence). After removal of 8 bases from V and 8 bases from J, the junction contained 5 bases not matched to a gene. The CDR3 has 13 amino acids. The chain's CDR3 is CASETSGTHEQFF. As DNA, the CDR3 is TGTGCCAGCGAGACTAGCGGGACCCATGAGCAGTTCTTC.

In this sample, this clonotype turned up many times. The chain joins TRBV20-1 to TRBJ1-3, with TRBD1 matching over 8 bases. The CDR3 covers 14 residues. In germline, CDR1 is DFQATT, CDR2 SNEGSKA (reference sequence). With V trimmed by 6 bases and J by 2 bases, 6 bases remained unmatched. CDR3 residues: CSAHRQGTGNTIYF. Here the CDR3 DNA reads TGCAGTGCCCATAGACAGGGGACTGGAAACACCATATATTTT.

This clonotype was observed many times. The rearrangement links TRBV10-3 to TRBJ2-3; possibly TRBD2 for D (6 bases). The V gene's germline CDR1 is ENHRY and CDR2 SYGVKD. Trimming stripped 8 bases from V and 5 bases from J, with 14 bases between. This CDR3 contains 13 residues. CDR3 DNA: TGTGCCATCTTGCGGGATGTAGAAGATACGCAGTATTTT. As protein: CAILRDVEDTQYF.

For this clonotype: This could be a read error, since a much larger clone is one nucleotide away. The chain recombines TRBV4-2 with TRBJ2-2; D remains ambiguous. The length of the CDR3 is 16 residues. The germline CDR1 and CDR2 sequences are LGHNA and YNFKEQ. The chain's CDR3 is CASIQDLSDYTGELFF. The CDR3 nucleotides are TGTGCCAGCATCCAAGATCTCAGTGATTACACCGGGGAGCTGTTTTTT.

The CDR3 region has the DNA TGTGCCAGCAGTTTGATTGGGCCTAGCGGCCAAGAGACCCAGTACTTC. This translates into CASSLIGPSGQETQYF. The J gene is TRBJ2-5, the V gene TRBV28; 7 bases fit TRBD2. Germline CDR1 reads MDHEN; CDR2 reads SYDVKM. The V segment lost 3 bases and the J segment 1 base; nucleotides outside the gene matches: 8. This CDR3 spans 16 amino acids.

This clonotype has ten or more counts. Here the CDR3 DNA reads TGTGCCAGCAGTTCAAATAGCGGCGGGGAGCTGTTTTTT. Its protein is CASSSNSGGELFF. The gene calls are TRBV7-9 and TRBJ2-2; tentatively, D is TRBD2 (6 bases). The ends were cut back, 6 bases at V and 7 bases at J, with 12 bases in the middle. CDR1 SEHNR and CDR2 FQNEAQ come from the germline V gene (reference sequence). The CDR3 length is 13 residues.

To note about this clonotype: A junction end diverges from the germline sequence, so it may reflect a read error. The chain joins TRBV12-3 or TRBV12-4 to TRBJ2-1; possibly TRBD2 for D (6 bases). The CDR3 runs 14 residues. DNA for the CDR3: TGTGCCAGCAGTCTCGGACTACGATACAATGGGCAGTTCTTC. Protein sequence: CASSLGLRYNGQFF.

Many counts were recorded for this clonotype. The chain recombines TRBV4-2 with TRBJ1-2, with D uncertain. The germline V and J ends were trimmed by 1 base and 4 bases, with 16 bases remaining between them. Germline-derived CDR1 and CDR2 are LGHNA and YNFKEQ. This CDR3 has 16 residues. The CDR3 loop reads CASSQGRSGLGYGYTF. CDR3 nucleotides: TGTGCCAGCAGCCAAGGACGAAGTGGCCTAGGCTATGGCTACACCTTC.